A selection of T cell receptor beta chains follows, all from one sample in a study of blood T cell repertoires in COVID-19. Using immunoSEQ multiplex PCR, the repertoire was profiled, and TCRdb retains in-frame clones only, with some absent. The sample shows some 180,000 clones, more than 65% of them seen only once. The sample consisted of peripheral blood. The receptors stem from a man aged 70-80 years with active or convalescent COVID-19. CDR3s include the opening cysteine and the closing phenylalanine or tryptophan. D genes are given only for firm matches. Not all rows give a size; the values are once, few, many and, for expanded clones, a class.

J | size | V | D | DNA | CDR3
TRBJ2-3 | . | TRBV24-1 | . | TGTGCCACCAGTGACGACATCCAGAAAAGCACAGATACGCAGTATTTT | CATSDDIQKSTDTQYF
TRBJ2-5 | . | TRBV7-7 | TRBD2 | TGTGCTAGCAGCTCTCATCCGGGACTAGCGGGTGAGACCCAGTACTTC | CASSSHPGLAGETQYF
TRBJ2-7 | . | TRBV4-3 | TRBD2 | TGCGCCAGCAGCCAAGTCAGCGGGAGCTACGAGCAGTACTTC | CASSQVSGSYEQYF
TRBJ1-4 | . | TRBV5-6 | TRBD1 | TGTGCCAGCAGCAACAGGGACAGGGGGGGTGAAAAACTGTTTTTT | CASSNRDRGGEKLFF
TRBJ2-4 | . | TRBV29-1 | . | TGCAGCGTTGAAGGGGTAACAGGGGAGGTAGCCAAAAACATTCAGTACTTC | CSVEGVTGEVAKNIQYF
TRBJ2-2 | once | TRBV28 | . | TGTGCCAGCAGTTTCCCAACAGGGACGTACACCGGGGAGCTGTTTTTT | CASSFPTGTYTGELFF
TRBJ2-6 | . | TRBV5-1 | . | TGCGCCAGCAGCTTGGACGGGACTGGGGCCAACGTCCTGACTTTC | CASSLDGTGANVLTF
TRBJ1-4 | few | TRBV18 | TRBD1 | TGTGCCAGCTCATCCTGGACAGGACGGGGTGCAACTAATGAAAAACTGTTTTTT | CASSSWTGRGATNEKLFF
TRBJ2-1 | . | TRBV9 | TRBD1 | TGTGCCAGCAGCGTAGCTACAGGGGGATACAATGAGCAGTTCTTC | CASSVATGGYNEQFF
TRBJ2-2 | . | TRBV28 | TRBD1 | TGTGCCAGCAGTTTACCCTGGACAGGGGAAAAGAACACCGGGGAGCTGTTTTTT | CASSLPWTGEKNTGELFF
TRBJ2-2 | . | TRBV19 | . | TGTGCCAGTAGTAAGGACAGATACACCGGGGAGCTGTTTTTT | CASSKDRYTGELFF
TRBJ1-2 | once | TRBV19 | . | TGTGCCAGTACCAACCTCCGGGACGGACTAAACTATGGCTACACCTTC | CASTNLRDGLNYGYTF
TRBJ1-3 | . | TRBV4-1 | TRBD1 | TGCGCCAGCAGCTACACCGGGACAGTCTCTGGAAACACCATATATTTT | CASSYTGTVSGNTIYF
TRBJ1-5 | . | TRBV7-9 | . | TGTGCCAGCAGCTTAGGTTATAGCAATCAGCCCCAGCATTTT | CASSLGYSNQPQHF